This TCR beta chain was identified in a study of OX40 agonist ivuxolimab in advanced cancers. Background on the study: Partial responses were achieved by three patients: one hepatocellular carcinoma, two cutaneous melanoma. The study, taken as a whole, reports: Expanded clones tended on average to be more numerous among CD8+ T cells than CD4+. Nonresponders, in some cases, also had low normalized T-cell clonal expansion. Partial responders treated at 0.1-3.0 mg/kg exhibited clonal expansion among the lowest measured.

The CDR3 is 14 amino acids. Trimming removed 2 bases at V and 4 bases at J, with 11 bases between. From germline, CDR1 is SGHTA and CDR2 FQGNSA. For this clone: Its antigen is not known.

Here immunoSEQ multiplex PCR was the method, and the copy in TCRdb shows in-frame clones only, minus some. This repertoire shows 60,000 or so clones, approximately 84% found once; its top ten account for about 2.1%. This chain links TRBV7-2 with TRBJ2-5; perhaps TRBD2 as D (6 bases). The TCR was taken from an adult with an advanced solid tumor such as melanoma, head and neck, liver or kidney cancer. The sample consisted of CD4+ or CD8+ T cells sorted from blood, taken in a trial of the OX40 agonist ivuxolimab. Here the CDR3 DNA reads TGTGCCAGCAGCTTATTAATGGGGGGAGAGACCCAGTACTTC. Its translation is CASSLLMGGETQYF.